A single sample is the source of the 12 T cell receptor beta chains below, sequenced in a study of T cells in Graves' hyperthyroidism and ophthalmopathy. It was RNA transcripts that yielded the amplified TCR beta CDR3 regions. During a first-round RT-PCR of the TCR CDR3, the HTBI primer set was used. TCRdb re-called the multiplex PCR reads with MiXCR, one entry per CDR3 protein. The repertoire consists of some 740,000 distinct CDR3 sequences, with approximately 15% occurring once and the leading ten covering 10%. Specimen: blood. The receptors come from a woman aged 18-29 years with Graves' hyperthyroidism.

This clonotype was counted at least ten times. The chain links TRBV30 to TRBJ1-2; D is possibly TRBD1 (6 bases). Germline CDR1 GTSNPN, CDR2 SVGIG (reference sequence). Trimming cost V 3 bases and J 8 bases, with 13 bases left between them. The CDR3 loop spans 12 amino acids. The CDR3 region has the DNA TGTGCCTGGAGCTGGGGGCTCGGAGGCTACACCTTC. As protein: CAWSWGLGGYTF.

The rearrangement joins TRBV29-1 to TRBJ2-1; weak D call: TRBD1 (6 bases). Germline CDR1 reads SQVTM; CDR2 reads ANQGSEA. This CDR3 is built from 14 residues. The V and J ends lost 6 bases and 8 bases respectively, with 20 bases between them. DNA of the CDR3: TGCAGCGTAAGAGGGACATCAAATTCGGATGAGCAGTTCTTC. Protein: CSVRGTSNSDEQFF.

On this clonotype: This may be a read error, as it is one base from a much larger clone. This sequence joins TRBV7-2 and TRBJ2-1; D might be TRBD2 (6 bases). Germline CDR1 reads SGHTA; CDR2 reads FQGNSA. V was cut by 1 base and J by 1 base, with 20 bases left in between. CDR3 length: 19 amino acids. Here the CDR3 DNA reads TGTGCCAGCAGCTTAGGGGCCTGGGAGGCCACAAGATCCTACAATGAGCAGTTCTTC. Its protein is CASSLGAWEATRSYNEQFF.

Many counts were recorded for this clonotype. The gene calls are TRBV2 and TRBJ1-1; D is unresolved. The CDR3 sequence is 11 residues long. Trimming cost V 6 bases and J 10 bases, with 12 bases left between them. Germline values: CDR1 SNHLY, CDR2 FYNNEI. In DNA form, the CDR3 reads TGTGCCAGCAGCCACGGTACGGCAGCTTTCTTT. This codes for CASSHGTAAFF.

Many counts were recorded for this clonotype. V and J are TRBV6-1 and TRBJ1-3; D unclear. Germline CDR1 and CDR2: MNHNS and SASEGT. The CDR3 loop spans 16 amino acids. Trimming pared 2 bases from V and 0 bases from J, leaving 11 bases between. The CDR3 DNA is TGTGCCAGCAGTGAAATAGGAACGGTCTCTGGAAACACCATATATTTT. It yields the protein CASSEIGTVSGNTIYF.

Many counts were recorded for this clonotype. The chain carries TRBV6-5 and TRBJ1-1; D not resolved. The germline V gene encodes CDR1 MNHEY and CDR2 SVGAGI. The V end lost 0 bases, the J end lost 5 bases, and 16 bases lay between the germline ends. This CDR3 has 16 amino acids. CDR3 sequence: CASSYSITGVETEAFF. The CDR3 DNA is TGTGCCAGCAGTTACTCGATAACGGGCGTAGAAACTGAAGCTTTCTTT.

The chain couples TRBV12-3 or TRBV12-4 to TRBJ1-6; D unresolved. This CDR3 has 14 residues. V dropped 1 base and J dropped 8 bases, with 9 bases sitting between them. The CDR3: CASSLGWGDSPLHF. Here the CDR3 DNA reads TGTGCCAGCAGTTTAGGCTGGGGTGATTCACCCCTCCACTTT.

This clonotype was picked up many times. V gene TRBV5-6 combines with J gene TRBJ1-1; D gene uncertain. The CDR3 is made up of 15 amino acids. Per the germline V gene, CDR1 is SGHDT and CDR2 is YYEEEE. Trimming took off 0 bases at V and 7 bases at J, with 16 bases between the two ends. In DNA, the CDR3 is TGTGCCAGCAGCTTGGGAGGGTTGGGCCGACTTGAAGCTTTCTTT. It codes for CASSLGGLGRLEAFF. The entire variable domain, with the rest obtained from reference TRBV5-6 and TRBJ1-1, is as follows: DAGVTQSPTHLIKTRGQQVTLRCSPKSGHDTVSWYQQALGQGPQFIFQYYEEEERQRGNFPDRFSGHQFPNYSSELNVNALLLGDSALYLCASSLGGLGRLEAFFGQGTRLTVV.

This clonotype has a count of ten or more. CDR3 protein: CASSPPGTRNQPQHF. DNA for the CDR3: TGTGCCAGCTCACCACCGGGGACACGGAATCAGCCCCAGCATTTT. The genes are TRBV18 and TRBJ1-5; D is possibly TRBD1 (6 bases). Trimming stripped 0 bases from V and 4 bases from J, with 10 bases between. The CDR3 is 15 amino acids. Per the germline V gene, CDR1 is KGHSH and CDR2 is LQKENI.

This clonotype was picked up a small number of times. V is TRBV28 and J is TRBJ2-7; 8 nucleotides align to TRBD1. V lost 1 base and J lost 7; bases outside the gene matches: 15. The CDR3 has 17 amino acids. The V gene's germline CDR1 is MDHEN and CDR2 SYDVKM. The CDR3 region has the DNA TGTGCCAGCAGTTTATTTTTCGGGACAGGTTCTCGCGGGGAGCAGTACTTC. Its translation: CASSLFFGTGSRGEQYF.

This clonotype was recorded at least ten times. CDR3 coding DNA: TGTGCCAGCACCGACCGGAACACTGAAGCTTTCTTT. Translated, it gives CASTDRNTEAFF. J is TRBJ1-1 and V is TRBV2; D gene uncertain. V lost 7 bases and J 1 base, leaving 7 bases between the germline ends. Germline V gene data show CDR1 as SNHLY and CDR2 as FYNNEI. The CDR3 extends over 12 amino acids.

The chain combines TRBV29-1 with TRBJ2-7, with 10 bases fitting TRBD2. The CDR3 sequence is 13 residues long. V dropped 7 bases and J dropped 8; count of bases not matched to a gene: 11. Germline V gives CDR1 SQVTM, CDR2 ANQGSEA. CDR3 residues: CSAILAGLKKQYF. The CDR3 DNA sequence: TGCAGCGCCATACTAGCGGGGTTAAAGAAGCAGTACTTC.